A single T cell receptor beta chain is shown here with its context. What it binds is not known. These data originate in a study of shared clonotypes between healthy human individuals. Overall study findings and caveats: Generation probabilities were higher for clonotypes shared across all four sorted-subset donors than for unshared ones.

CD45RA-negative memory and CD45RA+ naive subsets were split from the CD4+ cells. The protocol was immunoSEQ multiplex PCR, while the TCRdb copy is restricted to in-frame clones and leaves out a portion. Of 2 million to 2.5 million clones listed, 85% to 95% are singletons. Germline V gene data show CDR1 as SGHAT and CDR2 as FQNNGV. This CDR3 has 13 residues. With 5 bases removed from V and 4 bases from J, the gap between germline ends came to 8 bases. The receptor comes from a man between 18 and 35 years old in good health. Some clones in this sample may be carry-over from other donors' samples. The sequenced sample was naive CD4+ T cells from PBMCs. Noted subset: CD45RA+ positively selected. The V and J genes are TRBV11-2 and TRBJ1-4; D unresolved. The CDR3 here is CASSRTDNEKLFF. CDR3 DNA: TGTGCCAGCAGCCGGACCGATAATGAAAAACTGTTTTTT.